The 16 T cell receptor beta chains listed next were all sequenced from one sample in a study of beta chain features in type 1 diabetes (dated by TCRdb to the late 2010s). The library was prepared using the immunoSEQ multiplex PCR assay. All of the isolated RNA was reverse transcribed with the High Capacity cDNA Reverse Transcription Kit, so expressed TCRB transcripts were sequenced. TCRdb holds this immuneACCESS table with in-frame rearrangements only. Some clones are missing; in checked studies, unresolved V genes explain under half, and the rest has no known cause. For this sample there are under 900,000 clones; about a sixth appear just once. The ten largest clones add up to around 0.02% of the sample. Input material: naive CD4+ T cells from blood. The cell subset or site label for this specimen denotes: true naive CD4+ T cells. The origin of the receptors is a woman aged 18-35 years in good health.

The chain links TRBV6-1 to TRBJ2-1, with 8 bases aligning to TRBD2. Germline trimming cut 2 bases from V and 0 bases from J; bases unmatched to any gene: 6. Germline V gene lookup returns CDR1 MNHNS and CDR2 SASEGT. The CDR3 has 17 residues. The CDR3 loop is CASSERSGSPSYNEQFF. The CDR3 DNA is TGTGCCAGCAGTGAAAGAAGCGGGAGCCCCTCCTACAATGAGCAGTTCTTC.

This clone appeared a few times. Additional DNA sequences in this sample encode the identical CDR3. This chain connects TRBV18 to TRBJ2-1, with TRBD2 matching 11 bases. This CDR3 contains 15 residues. V shed 3 bases and J 2 bases; nucleotides not matched to a gene: 0. CDR1 and CDR2 (germline): KGHSH, LQKENI. CDR3 amino acids: CASSPTSGTYNEQFF. The CDR3, as DNA: TGTGCCAGCTCACCGACTAGCGGGACCTACAATGAGCAGTTCTTC.

The gene calls are TRBV5-5 and TRBJ2-5, with TRBD2 matching over 8 bases. This CDR3 has 17 residues. V gave up 4 bases and J gave up 4 bases; unmatched junction bases: 15. Per germline, CDR1 SGHKS and CDR2 YYEKEE (reference sequence). CDR3 in amino acids: CASSVTSGEAGTETQYF. The CDR3 region has the DNA TGTGCCAGCAGCGTTACTAGCGGAGAGGCCGGGACAGAGACCCAGTACTTC. The variable domain in full, with the rest retrieved from reference TRBV5-5 and TRBJ2-5, is DAGVTQSPTHLIKTRGQQVTLRCSPISGHKSVSWYQQVLGQGPQFIFQYYEKEERGRGNFPDRFSARQFPNYSSELNVNALLLGDSALYLCASSVTSGEAGTETQYFGPGTRLLVL.

V usage is TRBV4-1 and J usage is TRBJ2-1; D call uncertain. Trimming left V 0 bases short and J 0 bases short, with 9 bases between. CDR1 and CDR2 (germline): MGHRA, YSYEKL. The CDR3 length is 16 residues. The CDR3: CASSQDRLGSYNEQFF. As DNA, the CDR3 is TGCGCCAGCAGCCAAGATCGTTTGGGCTCCTACAATGAGCAGTTCTTC.

The rearrangement uses TRBV7-9 and TRBJ2-7; no clear D. V was clipped by 0 bases and J by 2 bases, with 5 bases between them. The germline V gene encodes CDR1 SEHNR and CDR2 FQNEAQ (reference sequence). The CDR3 covers 13 residues. The CDR3 protein is CASSLALAYEQYF. CDR3 bases: TGTGCCAGCAGCTTAGCTCTGGCCTACGAGCAGTACTTC.

This clone appeared a few times. This rearrangement joins TRBV11-2 to TRBJ2-5; 8 nucleotides match TRBD1. The CDR3 has 17 amino acids. The germline V gene encodes CDR1 SGHAT and CDR2 FQNNGV. J lost 4 bases, V lost 2 bases, and 12 bases had no gene match. The CDR3 DNA follows: TGTGCCAGCAGCTTAAACGTGGGGCAGGGGGCGAGAGAGACCCAGTACTTC. Protein sequence: CASSLNVGQGARETQYF.

This clone appeared a few times. This chain joins TRBV29-1 and TRBJ1-1; the match to TRBD1 covers 8 bases. Trimming took 7 bases from V and 1 from J; bases not matched to a gene: 2. In germline, CDR1 is SQVTM, CDR2 ANQGSEA. CDR3 length: 12 amino acids. The CDR3, as DNA: TGCAGCGCCACAGGGGGGAACACTGAAGCTTTCTTT. Protein product: CSATGGNTEAFF.

J is TRBJ2-1 and V is TRBV18; possible D gene TRBD2, 6 bases. Trimming removed 4 bases at V and 1 base at J, with 14 bases between. This CDR3 has 16 residues. CDR1 is KGHSH and CDR2 is LQKENI in the germline V gene. The DNA of the CDR3 is TGTGCCAGCTCACGGTATAGCGGAAAGTCCTACAATGAGCAGTTCTTC. This encodes CASSRYSGKSYNEQFF.

This clone was found a few times. V usage is TRBV2 and J usage is TRBJ1-2; the D gene is possibly TRBD1 (6 bases). Looked up from germline, CDR1 is SNHLY and CDR2 is FYNNEI. V lost 2 bases, J lost 6 bases, and 10 bases lay in between. The CDR3 spans 13 residues. The CDR3 region is CASSESRTDGYTF. DNA of the CDR3: TGTGCCAGCAGTGAAAGTCGGACAGATGGCTACACCTTC.

There are a few counts of this clone. This chain connects TRBV5-4 to TRBJ2-3; weak D call: TRBD2 (6 bases). CDR3 size: 16 residues. Germline lookup yields CDR1 SGHNT and CDR2 YYREEE (reference sequence). Trimming stripped 0 bases from V and 2 bases from J, with 13 bases between. As DNA, the CDR3 is TGTGCCAGCAGCTTGGTGCGGGGAGCGCACACAGATACGCAGTATTTT. It is translated as CASSLVRGAHTDTQYF.

This clone occurred a few times. The sample carries other DNA sequences with the same CDR3. V is TRBV29-1 and J is TRBJ2-1; D possibly corresponds to TRBD1 (8 bases). Looked up from germline, CDR1 is SQVTM and CDR2 is ANQGSEA. The CDR3 is 12 amino acids. Trimming took off 2 bases at V and 9 bases at J, with 11 bases between the two ends. The CDR3 protein is CSVEYRGGEQFF. CDR3 in DNA: TGCAGCGTTGAATACAGGGGGGGTGAGCAGTTCTTC.

The chain couples TRBV7-2 to TRBJ2-7; 11 bases fit TRBD2. The CDR3 spans 15 residues. The J segment lost 0 bases and the V segment lost 5 bases, leaving 3 bases of the junction unmatched. Looked up from germline, CDR1 is SGHTA and CDR2 is FQGNSA. The CDR3 nucleotides read TGTGCCAGCAGCCCGGGACTAGCGGACTCCTACGAGCAGTACTTC. Protein sequence: CASSPGLADSYEQYF.

A few counts support this clone. The rearrangement joins TRBV10-3 to TRBJ2-3; D gene ambiguous. CDR3 size: 15 residues. Trimming took 0 bases from V and 0 from J, leaving 7 bases between them. Germline-derived CDR1 and CDR2 are ENHRY and SYGVKD. The CDR3 is CAISESTRSTDTQYF. The CDR3 DNA follows: TGTGCCATCAGTGAGTCGACGCGGAGCACAGATACGCAGTATTTT.

This chain links TRBV6-6 with TRBJ2-1; a weak D match, TRBD2 (5 bases). The CDR3 has 15 amino acids. CDR1 is MNHNY and CDR2 is SVGAGI in the germline V gene (reference sequence). V lost 2 bases to trimming and J lost 0 bases, with 8 bases between them. The DNA of the CDR3 is TGTGCCAGCAGTTACGGGGAGAGCTCCTACAATGAGCAGTTCTTC. Protein: CASSYGESSYNEQFF.

This chain uses TRBV28 with TRBJ1-5; D unclear. Trimming shortened V by 6 bases and J by 4 bases, and 13 bases separated the two germline ends. The germline V gene has CDR1 MDHEN and CDR2 SYDVKM. The CDR3 runs 14 residues. CDR3 DNA sequence: TGTGCCAGCAGGCCTTCATTGGGGAATCAGCCCCAGCATTTT. This encodes CASRPSLGNQPQHF.

This clone turned up a few times. The chain combines TRBV28 with TRBJ2-7; 9 bases map to TRBD2. V trimming: 3 bases; J trimming: 5 bases; junction bases outside the gene matches: 8. This CDR3 has 15 amino acids. CDR1 and CDR2 from the germline V gene are MDHEN and SYDVKM. The CDR3 is CASSLASAGGDEQYF. The CDR3 DNA sequence: TGTGCCAGCAGTTTGGCATCAGCGGGGGGCGACGAGCAGTACTTC.